Here is one T cell receptor (beta chain) with its context. Using immunoSEQ multiplex PCR, the repertoire was profiled, and TCRdb retains in-frame clones only, with some absent. Here the sample spans tens of thousands of clones, about nine tenths being singletons. Germline V CDR1 and CDR2: SGHTA, FQGTGA. V lost 4 bases to trimming and J lost 7 bases; unmatched junction nucleotides: 6. The CDR3 sequence is 14 residues long. The data derive from a study of T cell responses to AZD1222 COVID-19 vaccine. The gene calls are TRBV7-3 and TRBJ2-1; 8 nucleotides agree with TRBD2. This TCR was sampled from an adult in good health. The sample in question was peripheral blood, obtained on day 0 of AZD1222 vaccination. DNA of the CDR3: TGTGCCAGCAGCTCAACGGGACTAGTTAATGAGCAGTTCTTC. As protein: CASSSTGLVNEQFF.